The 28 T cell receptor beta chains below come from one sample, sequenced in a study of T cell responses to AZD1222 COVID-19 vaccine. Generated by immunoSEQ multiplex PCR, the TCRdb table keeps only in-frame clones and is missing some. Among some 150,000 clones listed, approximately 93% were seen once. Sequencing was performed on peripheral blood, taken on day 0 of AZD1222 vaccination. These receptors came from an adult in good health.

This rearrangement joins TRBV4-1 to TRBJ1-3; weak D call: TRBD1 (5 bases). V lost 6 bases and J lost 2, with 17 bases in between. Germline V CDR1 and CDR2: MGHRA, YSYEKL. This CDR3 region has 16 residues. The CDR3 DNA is TGCGCCAGCAGTATCACGACTGAAGGGGCTGGAAACACCATATATTTT. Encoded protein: CASSITTEGAGNTIYF.

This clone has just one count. As DNA, the CDR3 is TGTGCCAGCTCACCACCTCCCAGCTCTGGGGCCAACGTCCTGACTTTC. This encodes CASSPPPSSGANVLTF. The V call is TRBV18, the J call TRBJ2-6; no reliable D call. The length of the CDR3 is 16 residues. The V gene's germline CDR1 is KGHSH and CDR2 LQKENI. The ends were cut back, 0 bases at V and 0 bases at J, with 6 bases in the middle.

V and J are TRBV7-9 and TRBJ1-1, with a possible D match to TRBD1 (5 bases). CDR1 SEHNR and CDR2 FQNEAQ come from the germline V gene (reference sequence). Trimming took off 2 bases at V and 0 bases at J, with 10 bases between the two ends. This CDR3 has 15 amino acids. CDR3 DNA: TGTGCCAGCAGCTTACCCCCAGGGATGAACACTGAAGCTTTCTTT. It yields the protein CASSLPPGMNTEAFF.

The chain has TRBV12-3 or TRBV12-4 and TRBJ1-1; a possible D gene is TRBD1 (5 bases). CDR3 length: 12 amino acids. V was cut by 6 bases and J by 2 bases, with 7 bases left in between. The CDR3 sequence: CASRTGNTEAFF. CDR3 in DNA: TGTGCCAGCAGAACAGGCAACACTGAAGCTTTCTTT.

In DNA form, the CDR3 reads TGTGCCAGCACCGCCGACAGGGCGTTTTATAACTATGGCTACACCTTC. Its protein is CASTADRAFYNYGYTF. The chain is built from TRBV2 and TRBJ1-2; 7 nucleotides agree with TRBD1. The V gene's germline CDR1 is SNHLY and CDR2 FYNNEI. The CDR3 runs 16 residues. V lost 7 bases and J lost 1; bases outside the gene matches: 12.

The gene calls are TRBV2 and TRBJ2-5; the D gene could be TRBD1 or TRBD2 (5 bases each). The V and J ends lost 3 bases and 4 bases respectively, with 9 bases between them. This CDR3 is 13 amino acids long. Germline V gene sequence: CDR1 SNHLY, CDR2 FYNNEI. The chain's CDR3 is CASSDDGTETQYF. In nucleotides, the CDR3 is TGTGCCAGCAGTGATGATGGGACAGAGACCCAGTACTTC.

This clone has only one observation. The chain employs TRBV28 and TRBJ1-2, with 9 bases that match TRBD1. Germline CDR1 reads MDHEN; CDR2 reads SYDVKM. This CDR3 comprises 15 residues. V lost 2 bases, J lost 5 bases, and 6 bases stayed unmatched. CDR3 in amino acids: CASSLPRTGAYGYTF. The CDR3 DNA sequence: TGTGCCAGCAGTTTACCCCGGACAGGGGCATATGGCTACACCTTC.

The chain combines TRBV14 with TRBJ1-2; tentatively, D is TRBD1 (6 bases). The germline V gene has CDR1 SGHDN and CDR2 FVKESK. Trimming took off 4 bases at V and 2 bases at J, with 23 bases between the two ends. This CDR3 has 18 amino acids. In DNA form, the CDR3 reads TGTGCCAGCAGCCCACTAACCAGCAGGGGCTTCCCCAACTATGGCTACACCTTC. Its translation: CASSPLTSRGFPNYGYTF.

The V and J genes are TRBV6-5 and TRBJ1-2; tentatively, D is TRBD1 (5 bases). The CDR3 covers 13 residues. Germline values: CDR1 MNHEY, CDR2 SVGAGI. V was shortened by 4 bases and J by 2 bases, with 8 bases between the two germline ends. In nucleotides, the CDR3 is TGTGCCAGCAGTTCCACAGGAAACTATGGCTACACCTTC. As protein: CASSSTGNYGYTF.

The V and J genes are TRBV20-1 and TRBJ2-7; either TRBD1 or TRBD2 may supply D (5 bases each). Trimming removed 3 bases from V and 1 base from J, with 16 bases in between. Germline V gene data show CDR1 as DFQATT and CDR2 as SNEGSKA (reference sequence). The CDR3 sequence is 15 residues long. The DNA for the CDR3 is TGCAGTGCTAGTGCCGACGGGACGGGATCCTACGAGCAGTACTTC. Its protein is CSASADGTGSYEQYF.

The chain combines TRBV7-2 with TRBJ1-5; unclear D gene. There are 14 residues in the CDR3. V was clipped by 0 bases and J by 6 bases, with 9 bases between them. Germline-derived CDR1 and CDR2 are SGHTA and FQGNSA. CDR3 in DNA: TGTGCCAGCAGCTTAGCAGGGTCGGGTCAGCCCCAGCATTTT. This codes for CASSLAGSGQPQHF.

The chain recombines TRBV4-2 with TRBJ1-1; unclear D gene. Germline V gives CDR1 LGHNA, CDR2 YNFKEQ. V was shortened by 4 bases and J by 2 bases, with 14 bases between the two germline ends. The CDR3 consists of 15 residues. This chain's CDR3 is CASSLTRGRNTEAFF. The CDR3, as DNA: TGTGCCAGCAGCCTAACTAGAGGCAGAAACACTGAAGCTTTCTTT.

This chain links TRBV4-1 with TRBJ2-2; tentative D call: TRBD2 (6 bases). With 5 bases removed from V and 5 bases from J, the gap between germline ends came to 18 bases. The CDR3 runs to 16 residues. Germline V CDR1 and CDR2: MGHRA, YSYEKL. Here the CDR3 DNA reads TGCGCCAGCAGCTCCCAAATGAGTGGGACTACCGGGGAGCTGTTTTTT. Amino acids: CASSSQMSGTTGELFF.

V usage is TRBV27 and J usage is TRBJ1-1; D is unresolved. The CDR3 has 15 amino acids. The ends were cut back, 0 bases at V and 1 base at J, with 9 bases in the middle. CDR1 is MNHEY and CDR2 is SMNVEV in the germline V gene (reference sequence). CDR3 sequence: CASSLSVNSNTEAFF. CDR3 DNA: TGTGCCAGCAGTTTATCGGTCAACTCGAACACTGAAGCTTTCTTT.

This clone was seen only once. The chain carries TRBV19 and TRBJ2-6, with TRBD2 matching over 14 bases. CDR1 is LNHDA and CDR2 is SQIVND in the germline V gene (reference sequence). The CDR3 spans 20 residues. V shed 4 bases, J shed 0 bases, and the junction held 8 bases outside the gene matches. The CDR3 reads CASSKRLAGGTFSGANVLTF. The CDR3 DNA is TGTGCCAGTAGTAAGAGACTAGCGGGAGGGACTTTCTCTGGGGCCAACGTCCTGACTTTC.

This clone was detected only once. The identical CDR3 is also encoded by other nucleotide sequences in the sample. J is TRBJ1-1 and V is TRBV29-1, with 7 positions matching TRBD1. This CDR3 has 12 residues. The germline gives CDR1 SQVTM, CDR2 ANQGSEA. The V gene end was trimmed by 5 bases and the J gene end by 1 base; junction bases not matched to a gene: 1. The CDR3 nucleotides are TGCAGCGTTCGACAGGGGAACACTGAAGCTTTCTTT. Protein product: CSVRQGNTEAFF.

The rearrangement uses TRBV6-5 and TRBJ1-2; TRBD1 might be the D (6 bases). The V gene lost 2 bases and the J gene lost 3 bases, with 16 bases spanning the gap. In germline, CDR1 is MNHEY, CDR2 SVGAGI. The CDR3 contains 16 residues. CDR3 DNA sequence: TGTGCCAGCAGTTACGCCTCCGGACAGAACTACTATGGCTACACCTTC. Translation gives CASSYASGQNYYGYTF.

CDR3 region: CSVGGATAALGGYTF. The CDR3 DNA follows: TGCAGCGTCGGTGGAGCGACGGCCGCGCTGGGTGGCTACACCTTC. The chain recombines TRBV29-1 with TRBJ1-2; D ambiguous. CDR3 length: 15 amino acids. CDR1 SQVTM and CDR2 ANQGSEA come from the germline V gene. Trimming left V 6 bases short and J 7 bases short, with 24 bases between.

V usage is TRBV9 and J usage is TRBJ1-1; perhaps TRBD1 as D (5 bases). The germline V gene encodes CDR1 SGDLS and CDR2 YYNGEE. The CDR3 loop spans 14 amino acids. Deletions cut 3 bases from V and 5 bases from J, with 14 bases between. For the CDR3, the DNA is TGTGCCAGCAGCGCCGGGGCGGGAGGGACTGAAGCTTTCTTT. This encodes CASSAGAGGTEAFF.

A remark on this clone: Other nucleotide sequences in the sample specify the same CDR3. The CDR3 sequence: CASSPPDNSPLHF. DNA of the CDR3: TGTGCCAGCTCACCTCCAGATAATTCACCCCTCCACTTT. The rearrangement joins TRBV18 to TRBJ1-6; D gene ambiguous. Trimming removed 3 bases at V and 5 bases at J, with 5 bases between. From germline, CDR1 is KGHSH and CDR2 LQKENI. This CDR3 is 13 amino acids long.

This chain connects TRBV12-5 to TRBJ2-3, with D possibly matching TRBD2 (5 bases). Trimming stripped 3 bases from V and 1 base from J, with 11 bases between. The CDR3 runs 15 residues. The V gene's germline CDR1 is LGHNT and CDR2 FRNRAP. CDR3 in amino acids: CASGFSAEGTDTQYF. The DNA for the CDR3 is TGTGCTAGTGGTTTTTCCGCGGAGGGCACAGATACGCAGTATTTT.

The CDR3 here is CASSQSSGGQYIYGYTF. The CDR3 coding sequence is TGCGCCAGCAGCCAAAGCTCTGGAGGACAGTACATCTATGGCTACACCTTC. The V and J genes are TRBV4-1 and TRBJ1-2; TRBD1 might be the D (6 bases). Per germline, CDR1 MGHRA and CDR2 YSYEKL. Deletions cut 2 bases from V and 4 bases from J, with 20 bases between. The CDR3 runs to 17 residues.

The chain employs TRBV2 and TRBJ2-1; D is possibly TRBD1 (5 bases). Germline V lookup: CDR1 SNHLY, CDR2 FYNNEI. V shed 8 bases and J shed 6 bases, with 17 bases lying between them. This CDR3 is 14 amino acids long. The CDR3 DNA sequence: TGTGCCAGCTACAATAGGCAGGGAACCAATGAGCAGTTCTTC. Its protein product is CASYNRQGTNEQFF.

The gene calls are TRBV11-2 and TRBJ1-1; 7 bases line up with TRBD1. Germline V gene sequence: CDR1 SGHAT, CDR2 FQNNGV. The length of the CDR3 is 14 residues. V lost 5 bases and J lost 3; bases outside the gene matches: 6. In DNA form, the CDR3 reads TGTGCCAGCAGCCCGCACAGGGGACACACTGAAGCTTTCTTT. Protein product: CASSPHRGHTEAFF.

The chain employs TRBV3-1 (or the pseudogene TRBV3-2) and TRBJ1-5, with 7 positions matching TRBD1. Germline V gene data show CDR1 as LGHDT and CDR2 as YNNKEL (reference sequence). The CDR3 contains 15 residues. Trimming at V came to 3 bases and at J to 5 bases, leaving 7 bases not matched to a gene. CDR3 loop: CASSQRGTAHQPQHF. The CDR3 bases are TGTGCCAGCAGCCAGAGAGGGACAGCACATCAGCCCCAGCATTTT.

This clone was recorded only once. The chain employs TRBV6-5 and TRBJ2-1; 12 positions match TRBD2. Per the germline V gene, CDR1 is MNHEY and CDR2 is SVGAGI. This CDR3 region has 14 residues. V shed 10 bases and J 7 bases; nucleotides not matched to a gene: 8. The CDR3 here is CATKTSGSYNEQFF. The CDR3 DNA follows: TGTGCCACCAAGACTAGCGGGAGCTATAATGAGCAGTTCTTC.

Here the CDR3 DNA reads TGTGCCAGCTCAGACAGTCCTTATCAGCCCCAGCATTTT. Protein: CASSDSPYQPQHF. This sequence joins TRBV18 and TRBJ1-5, with a tentative D call TRBD1 (5 bases). CDR3 length: 13 residues. V gave up 5 bases and J gave up 5 bases, with 10 bases separating them. CDR1 is KGHSH, CDR2 LQKENI, per germline.

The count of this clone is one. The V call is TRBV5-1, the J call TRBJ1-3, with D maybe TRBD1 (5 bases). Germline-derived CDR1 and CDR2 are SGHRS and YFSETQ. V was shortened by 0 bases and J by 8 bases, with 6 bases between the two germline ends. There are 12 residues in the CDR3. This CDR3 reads CASSLGGDTIYF. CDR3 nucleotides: TGCGCCAGCAGCTTGGGAGGGGACACCATATATTTT. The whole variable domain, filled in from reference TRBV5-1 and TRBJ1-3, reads KAGVTQTPRYLIKTRGQQVTLSCSPISGHRSVSWYQQTPGQGLQFLFEYFSETQRNKGNFPGRFSGRQFSNSRSEMNVSTLELGDSALYLCASSLGGDTIYFGEGSWLTVV.